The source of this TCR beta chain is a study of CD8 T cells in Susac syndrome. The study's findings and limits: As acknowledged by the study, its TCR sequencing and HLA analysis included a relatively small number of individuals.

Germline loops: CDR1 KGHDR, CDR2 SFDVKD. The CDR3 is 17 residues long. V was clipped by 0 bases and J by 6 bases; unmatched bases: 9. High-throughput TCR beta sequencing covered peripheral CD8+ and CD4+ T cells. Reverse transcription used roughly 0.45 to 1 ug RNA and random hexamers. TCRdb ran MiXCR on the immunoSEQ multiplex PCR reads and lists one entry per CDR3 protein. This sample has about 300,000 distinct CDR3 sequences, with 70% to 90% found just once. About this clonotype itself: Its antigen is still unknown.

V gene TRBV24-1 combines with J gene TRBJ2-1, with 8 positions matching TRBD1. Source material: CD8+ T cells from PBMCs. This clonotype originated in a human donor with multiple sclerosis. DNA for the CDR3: TGTGCCACCAGTGATTTGGAGATAGGACAGGGTATCAATGAGCAGTTCTTC. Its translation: CATSDLEIGQGINEQFF.